These 13 T cell receptor beta chains came from one sample sequenced in a study of blood T cell repertoires in COVID-19. Sequencing was performed with immunoSEQ multiplex PCR; in TCRdb, only in-frame clones are kept and a portion is missing. Found here are around 140,000 clones, roughly 83% of them singletons; the top ten hold 17%. The sample comprised peripheral blood. The origin of the receptors is a woman of 80 years or more with acute or convalescent COVID-19.

V gene TRBV5-6 combines with J gene TRBJ2-7; 11 bases are a match to TRBD1. With V trimmed by 4 bases and J by 4 bases, 10 bases remained unmatched. There are 16 residues in the CDR3. Germline V gives CDR1 SGHDT, CDR2 YYEEEE. CDR3 DNA sequence: TGTGCCAGCAGCAAGCCCGGGACAGGGGGTTGGTACGAGCAGTACTTC. Amino acid sequence: CASSKPGTGGWYEQYF.

The CDR3 sequence: CAWKVQLNYGYTF. For the CDR3, the DNA is TGTGCCTGGAAGGTACAGCTTAACTATGGCTACACCTTC. The chain combines TRBV30 with TRBJ1-2, with D uncertain. CDR3 length: 13 amino acids. Germline loops: CDR1 GTSNPN, CDR2 SVGIG (reference sequence). Trimming left V 4 bases short and J 1 base short, with 10 bases between.

The gene calls are TRBV7-9 and TRBJ2-3; tentatively, D is TRBD2 (6 bases). CDR3 length: 16 amino acids. From germline, CDR1 is SEHNR and CDR2 FQNEAQ (reference sequence). Trimming stripped 2 bases from V and 0 bases from J, with 12 bases between. CDR3 nucleotides: TGTGCCAGCAGCTTAAATAGCGGACGAAGCACAGATACGCAGTATTTT. Its protein product is CASSLNSGRSTDTQYF.

The sample holds one count of this clone. The V gene is TRBV25-1, the J gene TRBJ2-3, with D perhaps matching TRBD1 (5 bases). There are 12 residues in the CDR3. Trimming pared 4 bases from V and 10 bases from J, leaving 12 bases between. The V gene's germline CDR1 is MGHDK and CDR2 SYGVNS. In nucleotides, the CDR3 is TGTGCCAGCAGTGGGTTACAGGTTCCGCAGTATTTT. Its translation is CASSGLQVPQYF. Filled out from reference TRBV25-1 and TRBJ2-3, the complete variable domain reads EADIYQTPRYLVIGTGKKITLECSQTMGHDKMYWYQQDPGMELHLIHYSYGVNSTEKGDLSSESTVSRIRTEHFPLTLESARPSHTSQYLCASSGLQVPQYFGPGTRLTVL.

The chain is built from TRBV18 and TRBJ2-6, with 7 bases aligning to TRBD1. Trimming took 3 bases from V and 11 from J; bases not matched to a gene: 7. CDR3 size: 14 residues. CDR1 and CDR2 from the germline V gene are KGHSH and LQKENI. CDR3 DNA sequence: TGTGCCAGCTCACCTATAGACAGGGACGACGTCCTGACTTTC. Translation: CASSPIDRDDVLTF.

This clone was seen a single time. The DNA for the CDR3 is TGTGCCAGCAGCCTGACTAGCGGGGGGGCTAATGAGCAGTTCTTC. Translated, it gives CASSLTSGGANEQFF. V usage is TRBV11-3 and J usage is TRBJ2-1; 14 bases fit TRBD2. Germline V gene lookup returns CDR1 SGHNT and CDR2 YENEEA. The CDR3 covers 15 residues. V was clipped by 5 bases and J by 7 bases; unmatched bases: 4.

The chain joins TRBV2 to TRBJ1-1; 9 bases are shared with TRBD1. The germline CDR1 and CDR2 sequences are SNHLY and FYNNEI. The V gene end was trimmed by 5 bases and the J gene end by 3 bases; junction bases not matched to a gene: 16. The CDR3 is 18 amino acids. This chain's CDR3 is CASSPLRGDRVFDTEAFF. The CDR3 nucleotides read TGTGCCAGCAGTCCCCTAAGAGGGGACAGGGTTTTTGACACTGAAGCTTTCTTT.

In its sample, this clone was seen once. The chain joins TRBV7-2 to TRBJ2-3, with a weak D call TRBD1 (8 bases). Per the germline V gene, CDR1 is SGHTA and CDR2 is FQGNSA. V shed 1 base and J shed 2 bases, with 16 bases lying between them. The CDR3 covers 17 residues. CDR3 in amino acids: CASSLDRGGKYTDTQYF. The CDR3, as DNA: TGTGCCAGCAGCTTAGACAGGGGGGGTAAATACACAGATACGCAGTATTTT.

The J gene is TRBJ2-3, the V gene TRBV20-1, with no clear D. Germline assignment: CDR1 DFQATT and CDR2 SNEGSKA (reference sequence). CDR3 length: 14 amino acids. V was clipped by 3 bases and J by 0 bases, with 10 bases between them. As DNA, the CDR3 is TGCAGTGCTAGTTCACAGCCGAGCACAGATACGCAGTATTTT. Protein sequence: CSASSQPSTDTQYF.

This rearrangement joins TRBV7-2 to TRBJ2-5; possibly TRBD2 for D (5 bases). The CDR3 is 16 residues long. V lost 5 bases and J lost 4, with 20 bases in between. Germline V gene sequence: CDR1 SGHTA, CDR2 FQGNSA. CDR3: CASSPVARGETETQYF. Here the CDR3 DNA reads TGTGCCAGCAGCCCCGTAGCTCGGGGAGAAACAGAGACCCAGTACTTC.

This clone was seen once. The chain has TRBV27 and TRBJ2-7; the match to TRBD1 covers 9 bases. CDR3 length: 13 amino acids. The junction had 6 bases not matched to a gene; V was cut back by 8 bases and J by 4 bases. The germline gives CDR1 MNHEY, CDR2 SMNVEV (reference sequence). CDR3 coding DNA: TGTGCCAGCCGGGGGACAGGGAGGTACGAGCAGTACTTC. This sequence encodes CASRGTGRYEQYF.

The chain joins TRBV6-2 or TRBV6-3 to TRBJ2-3, with no clear D. Trimming cost V 2 bases and J 5 bases, with 17 bases left between them. This CDR3 spans 16 amino acids. Germline CDR1 reads MNHEY; CDR2 reads SVGEGT. The DNA of the CDR3 is TGTGCCAGCAGTTACCCTCCGTCAGTAGCTCTAGATACGCAGTATTTT. It yields the protein CASSYPPSVALDTQYF.

The rearrangement joins TRBV5-1 to TRBJ2-3; 9 nucleotides agree with TRBD2. Germline values: CDR1 SGHRS, CDR2 YFSETQ. The length of the CDR3 is 15 residues. Losses at the gene ends were 6 bases for V and 2 bases for J; bases not matched to a gene: 7. The CDR3 DNA sequence: TGCGCCAGCAAACCAGGCGGGGGGGACACAGATACGCAGTATTTT. Translation: CASKPGGGDTDTQYF. Using reference TRBV5-1 and TRBJ2-3 for the parts outside the CDR3, the full variable domain is KAGVTQTPRYLIKTRGQQVTLSCSPISGHRSVSWYQQTPGQGLQFLFEYFSETQRNKGNFPGRFSGRQFSNSRSEMNVSTLELGDSALYLCASKPGGGDTDTQYFGPGTRLTVL.